This T cell receptor (beta chain) was captured in a study of T cells in localized non-small cell lung cancer. This table comes from immunoSEQ multiplex PCR, and its TCRdb copy is limited to in-frame clones, with some not included. The table has approximately 8,300 clones, about 90% seen once; the top ten hold over 2%. CDR1 and CDR2 (germline): MNHEY, SMNVEV (reference sequence). The length of the CDR3 is 14 residues. V lost 6 bases to trimming and J lost 9 bases; unmatched junction nucleotides: 9. The sample was peripheral blood, taken before any cancer treatment. The J gene is TRBJ2-1, the V gene TRBV27; 9 bases agree with TRBD2. The TCR was taken from a female donor aged 60 or older with stage II squamous cell lung carcinoma. CDR3 residues: CASSPAGGSFEQFF. DNA of the CDR3: TGTGCCAGCAGCCCAGCGGGGGGCTCATTTGAGCAGTTCTTC.